Below are 2 T cell receptor beta chains sequenced from a single sample in a study of T-cell memory formation after mild COVID-19 (dated by TCRdb to the early 2020s). Libraries were prepared through 5' RACE. Instrument on record: Illumina NovaSeq 6000. Using fastp trimming at Q25 and MiXCR clonotype assembly, TCRdb reanalyzed the public sequencing data and kept in-frame beta chains. Records with the same CDR3 protein are collapsed into one entry carrying the most frequent genes and DNA. For this sample there are over 450,000 distinct CDR3 sequences; about a fifth appear just once. Under 15% of the sample is in the top ten clones. The specimen sequenced was PBMCs or a T cell subset sorted from them (not recorded which). The source is an adult woman who had mild COVID-19 (a few samples of this study predate the infection). The sample titles of this study are shuffled in the database, so cell type and time point are left out; the donor was told from shared clones.

This clonotype was detected only a few times. V gene TRBV4-2 combines with J gene TRBJ1-2; perhaps TRBD1 as D (5 bases). V lost 1 base and J lost 3, with 12 bases in between. CDR3 length equals 15 residues. From germline, CDR1 is LGHNA and CDR2 YNFKEQ. As DNA, the CDR3 is TGTGCCAGCAGCCAAGCTTCGGGGCAGTACTATGGCTACACCTTC. Amino acid sequence: CASSQASGQYYGYTF.

The gene calls are TRBV5-1 and TRBJ1-1, with D unresolved. Germline values: CDR1 SGHRS, CDR2 YFSETQ. The CDR3 has 14 residues. V lost 6 bases to trimming and J lost 1 base, with 13 bases between them. DNA of the CDR3: TGCGCCAGCACCGACGTCGGCGGGAACACTGAAGCTTTCTTT. It codes for CASTDVGGNTEAFF.